The 3 T cell receptor beta chains reported below all come from one sample, sequenced in a study of beta chain features in type 1 diabetes. Study-level findings and limits: Shortening that was moderate but significant affected the TCRB CDR3s of Type 1 diabetes patients in all four CD4+ subsets.

The entirety of the isolated RNA underwent reverse transcription, so expressed TCRB transcripts were sequenced. The protocol was immunoSEQ multiplex PCR, while the TCRdb copy is restricted to in-frame clones and leaves out a portion. The data contain roughly 340,000 clones, approximately 15% of them singletons. No antigen is known for these receptors. The sequenced sample was naive CD4+ T cells from blood. These receptors all come from a woman between 18 and 29 years old with type 1 diabetes.

The chain employs TRBV9 and TRBJ2-2; TRBD1 might be the D (6 bases). Looked up from germline, CDR1 is SGDLS and CDR2 is YYNGEE. CDR3 length: 14 residues. V lost 8 bases and J 1 base, leaving 12 bases between the germline ends. This chain's CDR3 is CASQQGLNTGELFF. The CDR3 DNA reads TGTGCCAGTCAACAGGGTCTGAACACCGGGGAGCTGTTTTTT.

The gene calls are TRBV9 and TRBJ2-3; 13 bases match TRBD2. The CDR3 length is 17 residues. CDR1 SGDLS and CDR2 YYNGEE come from the germline V gene. V was pared by 0 bases and J by 4 bases, with 5 bases of the junction left unmatched. For the CDR3, the DNA is TGTGCCAGCAGCGTAGGAGGACTAGCGGGAGTAGCAGATACGCAGTATTTT. This sequence encodes CASSVGGLAGVADTQYF.

Comment on this clone: In the same sample, other DNA sequences code for this CDR3. This CDR3 reads CASSTRTDTQYF. DNA of the CDR3: TGTGCCAGCAGTACACGCACAGATACGCAGTATTTT. This chain connects TRBV6-6 to TRBJ2-3; D uncertain. CDR1 and CDR2 (germline): MNHNY, SVGAGI (reference sequence). The CDR3 consists of 12 residues. V lost 5 bases and J lost 1, with 4 bases in between.